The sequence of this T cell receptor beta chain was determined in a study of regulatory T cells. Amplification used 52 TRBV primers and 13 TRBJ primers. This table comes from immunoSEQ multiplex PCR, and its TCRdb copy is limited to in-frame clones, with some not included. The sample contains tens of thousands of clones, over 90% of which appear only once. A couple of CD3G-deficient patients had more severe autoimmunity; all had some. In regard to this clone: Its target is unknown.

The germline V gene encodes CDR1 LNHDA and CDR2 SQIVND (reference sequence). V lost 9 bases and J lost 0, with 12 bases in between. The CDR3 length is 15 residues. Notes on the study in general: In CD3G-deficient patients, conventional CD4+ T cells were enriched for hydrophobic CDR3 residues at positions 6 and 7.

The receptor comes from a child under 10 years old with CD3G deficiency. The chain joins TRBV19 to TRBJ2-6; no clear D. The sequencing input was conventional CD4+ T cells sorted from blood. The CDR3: CASQLRNSGANVLTF. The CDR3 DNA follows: TGTGCCAGCCAACTCCGGAACTCTGGGGCCAACGTCCTGACTTTC.